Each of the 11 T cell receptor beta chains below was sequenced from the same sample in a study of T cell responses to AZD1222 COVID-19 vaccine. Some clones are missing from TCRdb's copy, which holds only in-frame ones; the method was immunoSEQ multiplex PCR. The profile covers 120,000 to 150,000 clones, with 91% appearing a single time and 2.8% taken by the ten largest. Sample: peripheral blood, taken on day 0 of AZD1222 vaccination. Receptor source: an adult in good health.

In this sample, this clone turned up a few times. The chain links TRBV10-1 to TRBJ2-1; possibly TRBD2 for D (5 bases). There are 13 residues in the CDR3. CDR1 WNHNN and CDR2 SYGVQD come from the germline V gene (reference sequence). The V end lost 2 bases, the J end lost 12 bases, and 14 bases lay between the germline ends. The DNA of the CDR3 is TGCGCCAGCAGTGAGACTAGAGTTGGGTGGCAGTTCTTC. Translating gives CASSETRVGWQFF.

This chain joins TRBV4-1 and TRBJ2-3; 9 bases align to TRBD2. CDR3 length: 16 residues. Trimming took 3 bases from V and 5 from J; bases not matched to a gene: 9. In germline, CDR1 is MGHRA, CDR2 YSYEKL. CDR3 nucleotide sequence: TGCGCCAGCAGCCATCCCGCGGGAGGGGCTGGAGATACGCAGTATTTT. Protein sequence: CASSHPAGGAGDTQYF.

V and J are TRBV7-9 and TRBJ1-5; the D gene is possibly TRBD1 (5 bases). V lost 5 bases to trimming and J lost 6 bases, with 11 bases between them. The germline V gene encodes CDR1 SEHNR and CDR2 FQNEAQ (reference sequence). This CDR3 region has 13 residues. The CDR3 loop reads CASSRGPSQPQHF. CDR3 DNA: TGTGCCAGCAGCCGGGGACCCAGTCAGCCCCAGCATTTT.

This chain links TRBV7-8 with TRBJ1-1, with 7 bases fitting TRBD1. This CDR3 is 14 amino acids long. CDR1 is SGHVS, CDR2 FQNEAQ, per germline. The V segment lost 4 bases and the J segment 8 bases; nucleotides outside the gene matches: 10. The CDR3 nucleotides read TGTGCCAGCAGCTCCCTAAAAAACAGGGGAGAAGCTTTCTTT. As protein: CASSSLKNRGEAFF.

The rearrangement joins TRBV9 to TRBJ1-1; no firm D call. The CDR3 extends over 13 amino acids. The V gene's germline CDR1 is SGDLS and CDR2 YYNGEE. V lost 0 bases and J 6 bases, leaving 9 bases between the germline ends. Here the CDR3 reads CASSVAPGSEAFF. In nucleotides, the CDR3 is TGTGCCAGCAGCGTAGCTCCGGGATCTGAAGCTTTCTTT.

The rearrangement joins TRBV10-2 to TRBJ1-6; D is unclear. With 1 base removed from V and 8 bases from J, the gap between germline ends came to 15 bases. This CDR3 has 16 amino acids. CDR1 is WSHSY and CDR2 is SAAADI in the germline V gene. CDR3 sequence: CASSEFPYALDSPLHF. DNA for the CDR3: TGCGCCAGCAGTGAGTTCCCATACGCGCTGGATTCACCCCTCCACTTT.

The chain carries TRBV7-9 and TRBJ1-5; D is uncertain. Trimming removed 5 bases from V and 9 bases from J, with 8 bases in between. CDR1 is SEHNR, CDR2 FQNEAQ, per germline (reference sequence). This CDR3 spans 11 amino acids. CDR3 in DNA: TGTGCCAGCAGCATTGAAGGGCCCCAGCATTTT. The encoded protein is CASSIEGPQHF.

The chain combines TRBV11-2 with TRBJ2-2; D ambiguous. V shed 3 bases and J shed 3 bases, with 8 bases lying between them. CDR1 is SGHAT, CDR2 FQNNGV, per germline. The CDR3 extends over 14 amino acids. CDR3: CASSFQPYTGELFF. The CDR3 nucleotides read TGTGCCAGCAGCTTCCAACCTTACACCGGGGAGCTGTTTTTT.

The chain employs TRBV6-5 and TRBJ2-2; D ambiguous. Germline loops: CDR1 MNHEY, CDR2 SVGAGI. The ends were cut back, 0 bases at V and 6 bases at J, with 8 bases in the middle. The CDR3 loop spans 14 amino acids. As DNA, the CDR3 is TGTGCCAGCAGTTACTCTCCAGAAGCCGGGGAGCTGTTTTTT. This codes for CASSYSPEAGELFF.

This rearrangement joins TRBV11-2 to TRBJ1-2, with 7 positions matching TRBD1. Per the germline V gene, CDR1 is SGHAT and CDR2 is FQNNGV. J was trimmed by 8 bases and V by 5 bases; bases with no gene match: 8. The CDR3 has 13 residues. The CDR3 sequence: CASSPQGFVGYTF. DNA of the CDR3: TGTGCCAGCAGCCCACAGGGGTTTGTCGGCTACACCTTC.

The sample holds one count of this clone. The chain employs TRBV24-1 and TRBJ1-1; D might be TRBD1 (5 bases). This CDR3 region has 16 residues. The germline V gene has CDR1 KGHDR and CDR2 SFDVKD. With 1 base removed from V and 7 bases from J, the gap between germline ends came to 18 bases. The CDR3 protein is CATSDFPIQGTHEAFF. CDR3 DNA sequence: TGTGCCACCAGTGATTTCCCAATTCAAGGGACCCATGAAGCTTTCTTT.